Listed below are T cell receptor beta chains from one sample, sequenced in a study of regulatory T cells in long-lasting Graves disease. Each CDR3 protein is one row after TCRdb ran MiXCR on the multiplex PCR reads. The table has hundreds of thousands of distinct CDR3 sequences, over 20% seen once. The sample was peripheral blood mononuclear cells (PBMCs), taken when the disease was refractory, from a patient treated with antithyroid drugs. These TCRs come from a female donor with Graves disease. Each CDR3 is given with its conserved first and last residue. A D gene is named only where the DNA matches it firmly. The size entry is marked missing in some rows and otherwise reads once, few, many or a size class.

abundance	v_gene	j_gene	d_gene	CDR3aa	CDR3nt
once	TRBV15	TRBJ2-1	TRBD2	CATSSTGTSGPGPNNEQFF	TGTGCCACCAGCAGCACCGGGACTAGCGGACCCGGACCAAACAATGAGCAGTTCTTC
-	TRBV12-3/TRBV12-4	TRBJ2-1	TRBD2	CASSRTSGMVLNEQFF	TGTGCCAGCAGCCGGACTAGCGGGATGGTGTTGAATGAGCAGTTCTTC
-	TRBV5-6	TRBJ2-2	-	CASSLEVGFGELFF	TGTGCCAGCAGCTTGGAGGTGGGGTTCGGGGAGCTGTTTTTT
many	TRBV10-3	TRBJ1-1	TRBD1	CAIRTGAGTEAFF	TGTGCCATCAGGACAGGGGCGGGGACTGAAGCTTTCTTT
-	TRBV20-1	TRBJ2-5	-	CSARVWGGTREETQYF	TGCAGTGCTAGGGTTTGGGGCGGGACAAGGGAAGAGACCCAGTACTTC
many	TRBV27	TRBJ2-7	-	CASSSWDYEQYF	TGTGCCAGTTCTAGCTGGGACTACGAGCAGTACTTC
few	TRBV6-5	TRBJ2-6	-	CASSYSKGFGANVLTF	TGTGCCAGCAGTTACTCGAAAGGGTTCGGGGCCAACGTCCTGACTTTC
many	TRBV28	TRBJ1-1	-	CASSLGGLGDTEAFF	TGTGCCAGCAGTTTAGGGGGTTTGGGGGACACTGAAGCTTTCTTT
many	TRBV5-1	TRBJ2-2	TRBD1	CASSLRTGNTGELFF	TGTGCCAGCAGCCTTCGGACAGGGAACACCGGGGAGCTGTTTTTT
-	TRBV4-1	TRBJ2-2	-	CASSEGLRGELFF	TGCGCCAGCAGCGAAGGGCTGAGGGGGGAGCTGTTTTTT
many	TRBV15	TRBJ1-1	-	CATRRRAQNTEAFF	TGTGCCACCAGAAGGCGGGCTCAGAACACTGAAGCTTTCTTT
many	TRBV2	TRBJ1-1	TRBD1	CASIKDQGALTEAFF	TGTGCCAGCATAAAAGATCAGGGGGCGCTGACTGAAGCTTTCTTT
many	TRBV27	TRBJ2-7	TRBD2	CASSFRSPTGTSGTPGYEQYF	TGTGCCAGCAGTTTTCGTTCCCCAACCGGGACTAGCGGGACCCCAGGGTACGAGCAGTACTTC